These T cell receptor beta chains were read from a single sample in a study of graft-versus-host responses after intestinal transplantation. Profiling relied on immunoSEQ multiplex PCR, and the TCRdb table lists in-frame clones only, not all of them. The table has 98,000 or so clones, around 88% seen once; the top ten hold around 1.4%. The source material was PBMCs, sampled 255 days after intestinal transplant. These receptors were taken from a human patient who received an intestinal transplant, so some T cells may come from the graft donor. Both conserved end residues are part of each CDR3. A D gene is named only where the DNA matches it firmly. The size entry is marked missing in some rows and otherwise reads once, few, many or a size class.

V gene,clone size,J gene,D gene,CDR3 DNA,CDR3 protein
TRBV5-1,once,TRBJ2-1,NA,TGCGCCAGCAGCTTGGGAGGGGACTCCTACAATGAGCAGTTCTTC,CASSLGGDSYNEQFF
TRBV5-5,NA,TRBJ1-5,TRBD1,TGTGCCAGCAGCTCGGGACAGGGGGTTCGAAATCAGCCCCAGCATTTT,CASSSGQGVRNQPQHF
TRBV5-6,NA,TRBJ1-1,NA,TGTGCCAGCAGCTCGGCAAGGGTGAACACTGAAGCTTTCTTT,CASSSARVNTEAFF
TRBV28,NA,TRBJ2-5,TRBD2,TGTGCCAGCAGTATGGGGCTCGGTACGGGAGGTCAAGAGACCCAGTACTTC,CASSMGLGTGGQETQYF
TRBV9,NA,TRBJ1-1,TRBD1,TGTGCCAGCAGCGTAGCCCCTGACAGGGGTATGAACACTGAAGCTTTCTTT,CASSVAPDRGMNTEAFF
TRBV15,NA,TRBJ1-6,TRBD1,TGTGCCACCAGCAGGGGGACAGGGGATAATTCACCCCTCCACTTT,CATSRGTGDNSPLHF
TRBV18,NA,TRBJ1-5,NA,TGTGCCAGCTCACCAGGGGGGAGCAATCAGCCCCAGCATTTT,CASSPGGSNQPQHF
TRBV7-8,NA,TRBJ2-1,TRBD2,TGTGCCAGCAGCTTATTCGGCGGGAGTAAAAATGAGCAGTTCTTC,CASSLFGGSKNEQFF
TRBV7-2,NA,TRBJ2-2,NA,TGTGCCAGCAGCTTCCTCGACACCGGGGAGCTGTTTTTT,CASSFLDTGELFF
TRBV10-3,NA,TRBJ2-1,TRBD2,TGTGCCATCAGTGAAGGGCGGGAGGTGAGCAATGAGCAGTTCTTC,CAISEGREVSNEQFF
TRBV2,NA,TRBJ1-5,NA,TGTGCCAGCAGTGAAGGACGGACATTAAATCAGCCCCAGCATTTT,CASSEGRTLNQPQHF
TRBV6-1,NA,TRBJ2-7,NA,TGTGCCAGCAGTGGAAGGGGGGTCTACGAGCAGTACTTC,CASSGRGVYEQYF
TRBV6-5,NA,TRBJ2-2,NA,TGTGCCAGCAGTTACACTACCGGGGAGCTGTTTTTT,CASSYTTGELFF
TRBV11-3,NA,TRBJ2-1,TRBD2,TGTGCCAGCAGCTTAGGGCGGGGGTCCTACAATGAGCAGTTCTTC,CASSLGRGSYNEQFF
TRBV9,NA,TRBJ2-7,TRBD1,TGTGCCAGCAGCTTGGACATTGGGACAGGCACTTACGAGCAGTACTTC,CASSLDIGTGTYEQYF
TRBV6-6,NA,TRBJ1-2,NA,TGTGCCAGCAGTTACTCCGGAGGGGAAGGCTACACCTTC,CASSYSGGEGYTF
TRBV7-2,NA,TRBJ1-2,NA,TGTGCCAGCAGCTACTTGACCTTATATGGCTACACCTTC,CASSYLTLYGYTF
TRBV29-1,NA,TRBJ2-1,TRBD2,TGCAGCGTTGTTCGCGGGGGGATCTACAATGAGCAGTTCTTC,CSVVRGGIYNEQFF
TRBV10-1,NA,TRBJ2-5,NA,TGCGCCAGCAGTGAGTACAGGGATTCGGCGGAGACCCAGTACTTC,CASSEYRDSAETQYF
TRBV30,NA,TRBJ1-4,TRBD1,TGTGCCTGGGGGGGACAGGGGCCGGAAAAACTGTTTTTT,CAWGGQGPEKLFF
TRBV5-4,NA,TRBJ2-3,TRBD2,TGTGCCAGCAGCTTGGCGGGAGGGGGCACAGATACGCAGTATTTT,CASSLAGGGTDTQYF
TRBV6-1,NA,TRBJ2-7,TRBD1,TGTGCCAGCAGTTCTGGGACAGGGTCCTCCTACGAGCAGTACTTC,CASSSGTGSSYEQYF
TRBV6-1,NA,TRBJ1-1,TRBD1,TGTGCCAGCAGTGTAGGACAGGCGCCGGACACTGAAGCTTTCTTT,CASSVGQAPDTEAFF
TRBV15,NA,TRBJ2-7,TRBD1,TGTGCCACTGGACAGGGGATTGCCGGGGGTTACGAGCAGTACTTC,CATGQGIAGGYEQYF
TRBV19,NA,TRBJ1-5,NA,TGTGCCAGTAGTGGGTTCCGGGACCTCCGGCCCCAGCATTTT,CASSGFRDLRPQHF
TRBV9,NA,TRBJ2-3,TRBD2,TGTGCCAGCAGCGTACTATCAGCGGGGGGGCCGTATACGCAGTATTTT,CASSVLSAGGPYTQYF
TRBV27,NA,TRBJ1-2,NA,TGTGCCAGCAGTTTGAATGGTGATTGGGGCTACACCTTC,CASSLNGDWGYTF
TRBV28,once,TRBJ1-3,NA,TGTGCCAGCACCCCTCGGGGGGGGCCTGGAAACACCATATATTTT,CASTPRGGPGNTIYF
TRBV7-8,NA,TRBJ1-6,NA,TGTGCCAGCAGCTTACATCTTTACAGCGAACCCCTCCACTTT,CASSLHLYSEPLHF
TRBV7-8,NA,TRBJ1-3,NA,TGTGCCAGCAGCCGCATAGGGACGACTGGAAACACCATATATTTT,CASSRIGTTGNTIYF
TRBV7-2,NA,TRBJ1-3,TRBD1,TGTGCCAGCAGTTCAGACAGGGGTGGAAACACCATATATTTT,CASSSDRGGNTIYF
TRBV19,few,TRBJ2-3,NA,TGTGCCAGTAGTAGTATAGCAGATACGCAGTATTTT,CASSSIADTQYF
TRBV9,NA,TRBJ2-2,NA,TGTGCCAGCAGCGTAGGCCTAACCACCGGGGAGCTGTTTTTT,CASSVGLTTGELFF
TRBV30,NA,TRBJ1-4,TRBD1,TGTGCCTGGAGTGCAGGGGGCTATGAAAAACTGTTTTTT,CAWSAGGYEKLFF
TRBV28,NA,TRBJ1-3,NA,TGTGCCACATCCCGGGCGCCTTCTGGAAACACCATATATTTT,CATSRAPSGNTIYF
TRBV6-1,NA,TRBJ1-5,TRBD1,TGTGCCAGCAGTGAAGACAGGGGGCATCAGCCCCAGCATTTT,CASSEDRGHQPQHF
TRBV5-1,NA,TRBJ2-5,TRBD2,TGCGCCAGCAGCTTGAATGGACTAGCGGTACAAGAGACCCAGTACTTC,CASSLNGLAVQETQYF
TRBV6-1,once,TRBJ1-5,TRBD1,TGTGCCAGCAGTGAAACAGGGGGCAATCAGCCCCAGCATTTT,CASSETGGNQPQHF
TRBV7-2,NA,TRBJ2-1,TRBD2,TGTGCCAGCAGCCTAAATAGCGGGGGGCACTACAATGAGCAGTTCTTC,CASSLNSGGHYNEQFF
TRBV2,NA,TRBJ1-4,NA,TGTGCCAGCAGCCAGGGATACCCTGAAAAACTGTTTTTT,CASSQGYPEKLFF
TRBV9,NA,TRBJ2-1,TRBD1,TGTGCCAGCAGCTCACCCGGGACAGGGTGGGATGAGCAGTTCTTC,CASSSPGTGWDEQFF
TRBV9,NA,TRBJ2-7,NA,TGTGCCAGCAGCGTAGGAGGACAGAGCGCCTACGAGCAGTACTTC,CASSVGGQSAYEQYF